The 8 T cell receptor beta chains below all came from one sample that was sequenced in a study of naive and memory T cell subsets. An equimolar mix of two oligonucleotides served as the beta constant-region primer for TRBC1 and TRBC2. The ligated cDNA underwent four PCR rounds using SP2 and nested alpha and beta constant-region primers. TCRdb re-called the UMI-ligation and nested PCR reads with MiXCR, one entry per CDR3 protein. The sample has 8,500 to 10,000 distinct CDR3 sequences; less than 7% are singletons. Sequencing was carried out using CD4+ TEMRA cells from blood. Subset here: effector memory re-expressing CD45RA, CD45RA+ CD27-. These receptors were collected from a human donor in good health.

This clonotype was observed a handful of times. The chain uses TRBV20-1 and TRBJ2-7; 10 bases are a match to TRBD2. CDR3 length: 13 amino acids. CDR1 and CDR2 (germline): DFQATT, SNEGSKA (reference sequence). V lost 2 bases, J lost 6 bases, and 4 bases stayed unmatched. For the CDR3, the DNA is TGCAGTGCTAGACCGGGACTAGCGTCCGAGCAGTACTTC. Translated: CSARPGLASEQYF.

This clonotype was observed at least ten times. The CDR3 DNA is TGTGCCTGGAACGGGCAAAGCACAGATACGCAGTATTTT. This gives the protein CAWNGQSTDTQYF. V and J are TRBV30 and TRBJ2-3; no firm D call. Germline values: CDR1 GTSNPN, CDR2 SVGIG (reference sequence). V dropped 4 bases and J dropped 0 bases, with 8 bases sitting between them. The CDR3 runs 13 residues.

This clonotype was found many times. The chain's CDR3 is CASSSQGAGSPLHF. The CDR3 bases are TGTGCCAGTAGTAGCCAGGGGGCAGGTTCACCCCTCCACTTT. The chain couples TRBV19 to TRBJ1-6; 8 positions match TRBD1. There are 14 residues in the CDR3. The germline gives CDR1 LNHDA, CDR2 SQIVND (reference sequence). The V gene end was trimmed by 4 bases and the J gene end by 9 bases; junction bases not matched to a gene: 5.

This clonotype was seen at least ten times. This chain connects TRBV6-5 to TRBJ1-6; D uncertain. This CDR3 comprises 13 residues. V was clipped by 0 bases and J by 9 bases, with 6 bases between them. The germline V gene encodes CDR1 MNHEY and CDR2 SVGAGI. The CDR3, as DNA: TGTGCCAGCAGTTACTCCCAGGTTTCACCCCTCCACTTT. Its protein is CASSYSQVSPLHF.

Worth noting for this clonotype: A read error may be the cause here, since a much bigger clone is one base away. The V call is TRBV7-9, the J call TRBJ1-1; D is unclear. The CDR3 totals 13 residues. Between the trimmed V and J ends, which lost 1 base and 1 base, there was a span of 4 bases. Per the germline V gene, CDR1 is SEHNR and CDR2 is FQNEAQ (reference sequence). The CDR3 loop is CASSLGWNTEAFF. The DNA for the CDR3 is TGTGCCAGCAGCTTAGGCTGGAACACTGAAGCTTTCTTT.

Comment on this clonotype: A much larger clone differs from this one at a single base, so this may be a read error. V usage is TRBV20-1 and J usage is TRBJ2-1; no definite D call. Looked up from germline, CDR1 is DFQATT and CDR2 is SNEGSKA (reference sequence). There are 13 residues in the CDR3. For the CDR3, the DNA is TGCAGTGTTAGAGTGTCAATCCACAATGAGCAGTTCTTC. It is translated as CSVRVSIHNEQFF.

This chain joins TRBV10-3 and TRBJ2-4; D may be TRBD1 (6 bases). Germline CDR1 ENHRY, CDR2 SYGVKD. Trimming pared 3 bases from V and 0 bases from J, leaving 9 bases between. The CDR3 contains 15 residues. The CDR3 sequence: CAISDQQGAKNIQYF. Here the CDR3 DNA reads TGTGCCATCAGTGACCAACAGGGAGCCAAAAACATTCAGTACTTC.

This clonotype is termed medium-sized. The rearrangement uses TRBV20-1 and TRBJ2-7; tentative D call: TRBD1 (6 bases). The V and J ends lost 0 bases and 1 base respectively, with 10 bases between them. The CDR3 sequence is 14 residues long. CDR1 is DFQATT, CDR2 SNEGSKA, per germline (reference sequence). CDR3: CSARDFQGSYEQYF. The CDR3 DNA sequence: TGCAGTGCTAGAGATTTCCAGGGGTCCTACGAGCAGTACTTC.